Following are 30 T cell receptor beta chains from one sample sequenced in a study of blood T cell repertoires in COVID-19. TCRdb keeps only in-frame clones here, not all; method: immunoSEQ multiplex PCR. The repertoire has over 65,000 clones, about 92% of them found once; the top ten carry over 8%. The material sequenced was peripheral blood. Receptor source: a human donor in a cohort sampled during active COVID-19.

V gene TRBV28 combines with J gene TRBJ2-7; the D is unclear. Germline CDR1 MDHEN, CDR2 SYDVKM. The CDR3 is 12 residues long. V was trimmed by 7 bases and J by 5 bases, leaving 12 bases between them. As DNA, the CDR3 is TGTGCCAGCACGACCTCTAGGAACGAGCAGTACTTC. This encodes CASTTSRNEQYF.

The V call is TRBV4-3, the J call TRBJ2-3; 12 bases align to TRBD2. This CDR3 has 19 amino acids. In germline, CDR1 is LGHNA, CDR2 YSLEER. The trim removed 3 bases at V and 1 base at J, leaving 11 bases unmatched. This CDR3 reads CASSQRLAGVGRGTDTQYF. The CDR3 nucleotides read TGCGCCAGCAGCCAGAGACTAGCGGGAGTAGGGAGGGGCACAGATACGCAGTATTTT.

This rearrangement joins TRBV9 to TRBJ2-3, with D maybe TRBD2 (6 bases). The CDR3 totals 16 residues. Germline CDR1 and CDR2: SGDLS and YYNGEE. Trimming shortened V by 0 bases and J by 3 bases, and 14 bases separated the two germline ends. CDR3 sequence reads: CASSVVGLAKTDTQYF. The CDR3 DNA sequence: TGTGCCAGCAGCGTAGTGGGCCTAGCGAAAACAGATACGCAGTATTTT.

The chain recombines TRBV6-1 with TRBJ2-1; D may be TRBD2 (6 bases). With 2 bases removed from V and 0 bases from J, the gap between germline ends came to 8 bases. CDR1 is MNHNS, CDR2 SASEGT, per germline. The CDR3 length is 15 residues. The CDR3 spells CASSELGGSYNEQFF. CDR3 sequence (DNA): TGTGCCAGCAGTGAACTCGGGGGCTCCTACAATGAGCAGTTCTTC.

The rearrangement joins TRBV7-8 to TRBJ2-5, with 11 bases fitting TRBD2. V shed 5 bases and J 4 bases; nucleotides not matched to a gene: 9. Germline CDR1 and CDR2: SGHVS and FQNEAQ. CDR3 length: 16 amino acids. DNA of the CDR3: TGTGCCAGCAGCCCGAAACTAGCGGGAGTTAGAGAGACCCAGTACTTC. Protein sequence: CASSPKLAGVRETQYF.

The chain is built from TRBV11-3 and TRBJ2-3; 9 nucleotides align to TRBD1. V dropped 0 bases and J dropped 4; count of bases not matched to a gene: 2. Germline V gene data show CDR1 as SGHNT and CDR2 as YENEEA. The CDR3 is made up of 15 amino acids. CDR3 loop: CASSLDGTGSDTQYF. The DNA of the CDR3 is TGTGCCAGCAGCTTAGATGGGACAGGGTCAGATACGCAGTATTTT.

This clone is a singleton in its sample. The V call is TRBV5-1, the J call TRBJ2-3; 8 bases are a match to TRBD1. In germline, CDR1 is SGHRS, CDR2 YFSETQ. The trim removed 3 bases at V and 6 bases at J, leaving 6 bases unmatched. The CDR3 covers 14 residues. The DNA of the CDR3 is TGCGCCAGCAGCTGGACAGGGCAGGGGGATACGCAGTATTTT. This gives the protein CASSWTGQGDTQYF.

This chain joins TRBV11-2 and TRBJ2-7; tentatively, D is TRBD2 (6 bases). The germline V gene has CDR1 SGHAT and CDR2 FQNNGV. The CDR3 has 14 amino acids. Deletions cut 5 bases from V and 7 bases from J, with 18 bases between. CDR3 nucleotides: TGTGCCAGCAGCCCTAGTTCACTAGCAGGGGAGCAGTACTTC. This encodes CASSPSSLAGEQYF.

The CDR3 loop reads CATSDPGPEQFF. The CDR3 region has the DNA TGTGCCACCAGTGATCCAGGGCCCGAGCAGTTCTTC. V is TRBV24-1 and J is TRBJ2-1; D is perhaps TRBD1 (5 bases). Germline lookup yields CDR1 KGHDR and CDR2 SFDVKD. The CDR3 is 12 residues long. Trimming took 3 bases from V and 10 from J, leaving 9 bases between them.

The chain has TRBV7-2 and TRBJ2-7; 10 bases map to TRBD2. Germline lookup yields CDR1 SGHTA and CDR2 FQGNSA. J gave up 4 bases and V 1 base, and 7 bases lay outside the gene matches. This CDR3 has 16 amino acids. The CDR3 DNA reads TGTGCCAGCAGCTTAGGTCAGCGGGAGGGAATATACGAGCAGTACTTC. Translation gives CASSLGQREGIYEQYF.

This clone appeared many times. The rearrangement links TRBV28 to TRBJ2-3; 7 bases map to TRBD1. The ends lost 10 bases at V and 1 base at J; junction bases unmatched: 8. Germline values: CDR1 MDHEN, CDR2 SYDVKM. CDR3 size: 14 residues. CDR3 DNA: TGTGCCATCCACAGGGGATCGCGCACAGATACGCAGTATTTT. It translates to CAIHRGSRTDTQYF.

This chain uses TRBV4-3 with TRBJ2-3; D unclear. The CDR3 sequence is 15 residues long. V lost 0 bases, J lost 0 bases, and 7 bases lay in between. The germline V gene encodes CDR1 LGHNA and CDR2 YSLEER. The CDR3 is CASSQDTASTDTQYF. CDR3 nucleotides: TGCGCCAGCAGCCAAGACACAGCTAGCACAGATACGCAGTATTTT.

This chain connects TRBV4-2 to TRBJ2-3; 7 bases map to TRBD2. The CDR3 is made up of 14 amino acids. V dropped 3 bases and J dropped 0; count of bases not matched to a gene: 0. Germline V gene lookup returns CDR1 LGHNA and CDR2 YNFKEQ. This chain's CDR3 is CASSHSGSTDTQYF. The CDR3, as DNA: TGTGCCAGCAGCCATAGCGGGAGCACAGATACGCAGTATTTT.

The chain joins TRBV15 to TRBJ2-1, with D tentatively TRBD1 (5 bases). This CDR3 spans 14 amino acids. V lost 0 bases and J 7 bases, leaving 10 bases between the germline ends. The germline gives CDR1 LNHNV, CDR2 YYDKDF (reference sequence). The CDR3 DNA sequence: TGTGCCACCAGCAGAGACACCGACAGTAATGAGCAGTTCTTC. This gives the protein CATSRDTDSNEQFF.

This rearrangement joins TRBV2 to TRBJ2-4; D unclear. The CDR3 consists of 14 residues. Trimming removed 3 bases at V and 6 bases at J, with 12 bases between. Germline V gene sequence: CDR1 SNHLY, CDR2 FYNNEI. For the CDR3, the DNA is TGTGCCAGCAGTGATGGTGTACAATTAAACATTCAGTACTTC. It encodes CASSDGVQLNIQYF.

The chain joins TRBV4-1 to TRBJ1-1; D perhaps matches TRBD1 (5 bases). V dropped 1 base and J dropped 5 bases, with 20 bases sitting between them. Germline loops: CDR1 MGHRA, CDR2 YSYEKL. CDR3 size: 17 residues. CDR3 in DNA: TGCGCCAGCAGCCAAGCCCCCCTGGTGGGGCGATGGACTGAAGCTTTCTTT. As protein: CASSQAPLVGRWTEAFF.

The count of this clone is one. The chain recombines TRBV30 with TRBJ2-7, with D maybe TRBD1 (5 bases). The CDR3 has 17 amino acids. V was trimmed by 1 base and J by 5 bases, leaving 24 bases between them. Per the germline V gene, CDR1 is GTSNPN and CDR2 is SVGIG (reference sequence). In DNA form, the CDR3 reads TGTGCCTGGAGTGGATCAGGGTATTACCGTGGAATGCACGAGCAGTACTTC. Translation: CAWSGSGYYRGMHEQYF.

The CDR3 reads CASSQEGLALYNEQFF. The CDR3 DNA reads TGTGCCAGCAGCCAAGAAGGACTAGCCCTCTACAATGAGCAGTTCTTC. The V and J genes are TRBV4-2 and TRBJ2-1, with TRBD2 matching 8 bases. The V segment lost 0 bases and the J segment 3 bases; nucleotides outside the gene matches: 4. CDR3 size: 16 residues. Germline values: CDR1 LGHNA, CDR2 YNFKEQ.

This clone was counted once. CDR3 DNA sequence: TGTGCCAGCAGCGTAGGGGCCGCGGGGGCGGAAGCTTTCTTT. Translated, it gives CASSVGAAGAEAFF. The chain couples TRBV9 to TRBJ1-1; a weak D match, TRBD1 (6 bases). Germline lookup yields CDR1 SGDLS and CDR2 YYNGEE. Trimming removed 0 bases at V and 8 bases at J, with 14 bases between. CDR3 length: 14 residues.

V and J are TRBV7-6 and TRBJ2-1; 10 bases line up with TRBD2. The CDR3 is 15 amino acids. Germline V lookup: CDR1 SGHVS, CDR2 FNYEAQ. The V and J ends lost 4 bases and 6 bases, in that order; junction bases with no gene match: 6. In nucleotides, the CDR3 is TGTGCCAGCAGCTCTAGCGGGAGTTGGGCCAATGAGCAGTTCTTC. Residues: CASSSSGSWANEQFF.

The chain employs TRBV4-2 and TRBJ1-2; TRBD1 might be the D (5 bases). CDR3 length equals 17 residues. The V end was cut by 4 bases, the J end by 4 bases, with 22 bases between. CDR1 LGHNA and CDR2 YNFKEQ come from the germline V gene. CDR3: CASSPELTGPDLYGYTF. CDR3 DNA: TGTGCCAGCAGCCCGGAGCTAACAGGCCCCGACCTCTATGGCTACACCTTC.

This clone was recorded a few times. The chain is built from TRBV19 and TRBJ1-5; TRBD1 might be the D (6 bases). CDR1 LNHDA and CDR2 SQIVND come from the germline V gene (reference sequence). Trimming took 4 bases from V and 7 from J, leaving 8 bases between them. The CDR3 covers 12 residues. The CDR3 spells CASSTGVQPQHF. In DNA form, the CDR3 reads TGTGCCAGTAGTACAGGGGTGCAGCCCCAGCATTTT.

This rearrangement joins TRBV5-5 to TRBJ2-7; TRBD2 matches 14 bases. CDR1 is SGHKS, CDR2 YYEKEE, per germline (reference sequence). CDR3 length equals 18 residues. J lost 4 bases, V lost 5 bases, and 14 bases had no gene match. CDR3 nucleotide sequence: TGTGCCAGCAGTTTATTGGGACTAGCGGGAGTAGGGAGGTACGAGCAGTACTTC. Protein product: CASSLLGLAGVGRYEQYF.

The chain carries TRBV2 and TRBJ1-4; 11 bases map to TRBD1. This CDR3 is 15 amino acids long. The germline gives CDR1 SNHLY, CDR2 FYNNEI. V dropped 8 bases and J dropped 7; count of bases not matched to a gene: 9. CDR3 region: CASGGQGAWGEKLFF. The CDR3, as DNA: TGTGCCAGCGGAGGACAGGGGGCTTGGGGTGAAAAACTGTTTTTT.

This chain joins TRBV5-6 and TRBJ2-3; D is unclear. V was clipped by 0 bases and J by 1 base, with 12 bases between them. This CDR3 comprises 16 residues. The germline gives CDR1 SGHDT, CDR2 YYEEEE. The CDR3 DNA sequence: TGTGCCAGCAGCTTGGCCGACTTGCCCCGCACAGATACGCAGTATTTT. Residues: CASSLADLPRTDTQYF.

The chain employs TRBV30 and TRBJ2-3; tentatively, D is TRBD2 (5 bases). CDR1 and CDR2 (germline): GTSNPN, SVGIG (reference sequence). CDR3 size: 11 residues. Trimming left V 3 bases short and J 10 bases short, with 11 bases between. CDR3 bases: TGTGCCTGGAGGCTGAGCGGTCCGCAGTATTTT. It codes for CAWRLSGPQYF.

The chain carries TRBV11-2 and TRBJ2-1, with TRBD2 matching over 9 bases. The germline V gene has CDR1 SGHAT and CDR2 FQNNGV. V gave up 2 bases and J gave up 8 bases; unmatched junction bases: 7. This CDR3 has 15 residues. DNA for the CDR3: TGTGCCAGCAGCTTATCCCTAGCGGGACATGATGAGCAGTTCTTC. It is translated as CASSLSLAGHDEQFF.

The chain uses TRBV9 and TRBJ2-1; D uncertain. Germline V gene data show CDR1 as SGDLS and CDR2 as YYNGEE. Trimming took off 0 bases at V and 9 bases at J, with 10 bases between the two ends. The CDR3 has 13 residues. CDR3 in DNA: TGTGCCAGCAGCGTAGTAGAAGCAAGTGAGCAGTTCTTC. Its protein is CASSVVEASEQFF. The complete variable domain, with remaining parts taken from reference TRBV9 and TRBJ2-1, reads DSGVTQTPKHLITATGQRVTLRCSPRSGDLSVYWYQQSLDQGLQFLIQYYNGEERAKGNILERFSAQQFPDLHSELNLSSLELGDSALYFCASSVVEASEQFFGPGTRLTVL.

CDR3 amino acids: CASSPGRRGTDTQYF. DNA of the CDR3: TGTGCCAGCAGCCCGGGCCGTAGAGGGACAGATACGCAGTATTTT. The chain links TRBV7-8 to TRBJ2-3; tentatively, D is TRBD2 (5 bases). The CDR3 totals 15 residues. Trimming took 5 bases from V and 3 from J, leaving 15 bases between them. Germline assignment: CDR1 SGHVS and CDR2 FQNEAQ.

This clone was seen a handful of times. This chain connects TRBV15 to TRBJ2-1; D perhaps matches TRBD2 (5 bases). The CDR3 is made up of 14 amino acids. V lost 5 bases, J lost 7 bases, and 15 bases lay in between. Germline V gene sequence: CDR1 LNHNV, CDR2 YYDKDF (reference sequence). CDR3: CATSPASTGNEQFF. CDR3 DNA sequence: TGTGCCACCAGCCCGGCCAGCACGGGGAATGAGCAGTTCTTC.